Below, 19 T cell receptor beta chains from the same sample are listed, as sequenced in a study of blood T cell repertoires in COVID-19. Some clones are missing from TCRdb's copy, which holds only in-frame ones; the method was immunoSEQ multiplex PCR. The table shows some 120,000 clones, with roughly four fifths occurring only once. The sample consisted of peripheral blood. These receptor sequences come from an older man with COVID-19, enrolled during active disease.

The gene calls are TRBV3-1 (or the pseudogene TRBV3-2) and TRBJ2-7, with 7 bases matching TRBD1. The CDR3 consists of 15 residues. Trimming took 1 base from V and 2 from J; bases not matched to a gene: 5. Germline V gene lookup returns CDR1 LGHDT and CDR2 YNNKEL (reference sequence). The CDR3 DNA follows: TGTGCCAGCAGCCAAGGTATGACAGGGACCTACGAGCAGTACTTC. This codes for CASSQGMTGTYEQYF.

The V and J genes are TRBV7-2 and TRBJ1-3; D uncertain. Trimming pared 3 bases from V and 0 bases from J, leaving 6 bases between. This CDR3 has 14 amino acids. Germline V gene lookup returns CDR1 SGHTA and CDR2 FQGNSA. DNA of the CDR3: TGTGCCAGCAGCTTTTCAGGCTCTGGAAACACCATATATTTT. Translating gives CASSFSGSGNTIYF.

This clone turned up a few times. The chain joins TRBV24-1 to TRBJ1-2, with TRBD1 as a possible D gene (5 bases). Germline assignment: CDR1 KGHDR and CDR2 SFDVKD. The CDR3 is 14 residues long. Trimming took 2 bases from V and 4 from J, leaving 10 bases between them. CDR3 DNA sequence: TGTGCCACCAGTGATTCGACGGACACCTATGGCTACACCTTC. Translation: CATSDSTDTYGYTF.

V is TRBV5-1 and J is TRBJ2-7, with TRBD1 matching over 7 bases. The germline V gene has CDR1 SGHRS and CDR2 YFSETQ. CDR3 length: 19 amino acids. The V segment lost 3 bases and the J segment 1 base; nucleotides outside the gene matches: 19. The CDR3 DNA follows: TGCGCCAGCAGCTCTTGGCGCCCTAGGGGGACAGCAAGTTCCTACGAGCAGTACTTC. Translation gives CASSSWRPRGTASSYEQYF.

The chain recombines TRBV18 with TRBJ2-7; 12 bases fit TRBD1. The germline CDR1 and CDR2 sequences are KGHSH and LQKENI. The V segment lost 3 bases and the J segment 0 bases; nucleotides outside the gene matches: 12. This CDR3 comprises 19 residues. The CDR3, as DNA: TGTGCCAGCTCACCGCTCCCGGGACAGGGGGCGGCGAGCTCCTACGAGCAGTACTTC. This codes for CASSPLPGQGAASSYEQYF.

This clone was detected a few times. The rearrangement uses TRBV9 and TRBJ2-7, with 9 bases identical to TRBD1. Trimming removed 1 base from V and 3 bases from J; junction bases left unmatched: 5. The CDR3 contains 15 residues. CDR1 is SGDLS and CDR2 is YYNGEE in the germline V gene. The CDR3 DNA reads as TGTGCCAGCAGCGTATTTGGGGGACAGGGCTACGAGCAGTACTTC. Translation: CASSVFGGQGYEQYF. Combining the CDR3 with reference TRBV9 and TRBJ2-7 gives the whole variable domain DSGVTQTPKHLITATGQRVTLRCSPRSGDLSVYWYQQSLDQGLQFLIQYYNGEERAKGNILERFSAQQFPDLHSELNLSSLELGDSALYFCASSVFGGQGYEQYFGPGTRLTVT.

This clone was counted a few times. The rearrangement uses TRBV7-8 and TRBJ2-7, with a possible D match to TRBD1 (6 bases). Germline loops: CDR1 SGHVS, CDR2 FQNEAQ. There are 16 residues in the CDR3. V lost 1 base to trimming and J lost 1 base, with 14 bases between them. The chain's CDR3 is CASSLETPGASYEQYF. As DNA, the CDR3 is TGTGCCAGCAGCTTAGAAACTCCAGGGGCTTCCTACGAGCAGTACTTC.

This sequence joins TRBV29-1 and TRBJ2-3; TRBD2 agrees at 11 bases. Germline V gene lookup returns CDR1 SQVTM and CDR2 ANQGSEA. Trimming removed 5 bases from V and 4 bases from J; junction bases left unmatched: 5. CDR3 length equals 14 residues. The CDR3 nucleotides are TGCAGCGTTCCTCTTAGCGGGAGGGCAGATACGCAGTATTTT. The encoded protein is CSVPLSGRADTQYF.

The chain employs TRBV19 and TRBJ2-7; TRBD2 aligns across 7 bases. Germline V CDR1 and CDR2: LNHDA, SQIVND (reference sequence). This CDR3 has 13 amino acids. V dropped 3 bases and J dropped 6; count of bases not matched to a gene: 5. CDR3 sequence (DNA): TGTGCCAGTAGTATCGGACTAGAGCTCGAGCAGTACTTC. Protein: CASSIGLELEQYF.

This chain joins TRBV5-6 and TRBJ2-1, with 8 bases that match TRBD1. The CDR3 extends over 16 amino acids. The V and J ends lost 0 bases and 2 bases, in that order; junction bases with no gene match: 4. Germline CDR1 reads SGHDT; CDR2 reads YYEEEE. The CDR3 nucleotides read TGTGCCAGCAGCTTGGAGCAGGGGGCGGCCTACAATGAGCAGTTCTTC. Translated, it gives CASSLEQGAAYNEQFF.

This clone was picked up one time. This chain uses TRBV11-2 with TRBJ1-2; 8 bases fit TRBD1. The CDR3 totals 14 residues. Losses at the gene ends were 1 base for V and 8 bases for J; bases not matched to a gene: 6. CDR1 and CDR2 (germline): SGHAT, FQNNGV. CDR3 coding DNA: TGTGCCAGCAGCTTAGGGCTAACAGGGGGAGGCTACACCTTC. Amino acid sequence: CASSLGLTGGGYTF.

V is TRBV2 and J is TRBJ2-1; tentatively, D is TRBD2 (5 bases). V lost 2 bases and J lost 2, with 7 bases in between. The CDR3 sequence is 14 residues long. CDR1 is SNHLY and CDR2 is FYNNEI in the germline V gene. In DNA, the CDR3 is TGTGCCAGCAGTGAAACTAGAACCTACAATGAGCAGTTCTTC. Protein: CASSETRTYNEQFF.

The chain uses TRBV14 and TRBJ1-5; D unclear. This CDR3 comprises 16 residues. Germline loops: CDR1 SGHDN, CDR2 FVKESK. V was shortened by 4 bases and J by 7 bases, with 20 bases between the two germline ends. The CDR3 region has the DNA TGTGCCAGCAGCCGACGAAACGGGAAATTAGGACAGCCCCAGCATTTT. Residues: CASSRRNGKLGQPQHF.

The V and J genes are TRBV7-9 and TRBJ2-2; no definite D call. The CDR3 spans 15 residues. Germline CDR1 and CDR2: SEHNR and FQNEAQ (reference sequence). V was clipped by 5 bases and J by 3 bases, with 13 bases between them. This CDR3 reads CASSRGPSYTGELFF. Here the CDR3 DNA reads TGTGCCAGCAGCCGCGGTCCCAGTTACACCGGGGAGCTGTTTTTT.

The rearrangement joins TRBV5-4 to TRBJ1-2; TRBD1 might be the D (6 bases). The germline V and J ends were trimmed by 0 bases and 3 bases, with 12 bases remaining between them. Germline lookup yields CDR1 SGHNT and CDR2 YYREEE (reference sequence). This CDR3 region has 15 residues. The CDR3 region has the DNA TGTGCCAGCAGCTTGGTGGCAGGGGTAGACTATGGCTACACCTTC. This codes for CASSLVAGVDYGYTF.

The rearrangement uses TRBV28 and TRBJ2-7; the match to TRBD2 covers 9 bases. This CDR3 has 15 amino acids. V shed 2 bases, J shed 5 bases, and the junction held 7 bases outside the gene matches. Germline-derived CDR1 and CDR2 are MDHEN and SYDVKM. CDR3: CASSLPASGNNEQYF. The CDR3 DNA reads TGTGCCAGCAGTTTACCGGCTAGCGGGAATAACGAGCAGTACTTC.

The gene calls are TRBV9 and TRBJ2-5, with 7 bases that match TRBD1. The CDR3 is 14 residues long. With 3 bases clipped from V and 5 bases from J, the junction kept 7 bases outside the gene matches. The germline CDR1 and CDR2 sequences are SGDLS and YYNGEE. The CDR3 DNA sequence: TGTGCCAGCAGCGCCATAGGGGGCCGTGAGACCCAGTACTTC. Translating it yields CASSAIGGRETQYF.

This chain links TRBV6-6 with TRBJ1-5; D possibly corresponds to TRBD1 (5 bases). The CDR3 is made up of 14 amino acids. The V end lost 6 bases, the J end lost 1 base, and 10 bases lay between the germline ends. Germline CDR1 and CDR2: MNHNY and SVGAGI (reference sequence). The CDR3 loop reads CASRWDSSNQPQHF. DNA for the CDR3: TGTGCCAGCAGATGGGACTCCAGCAATCAGCCCCAGCATTTT.

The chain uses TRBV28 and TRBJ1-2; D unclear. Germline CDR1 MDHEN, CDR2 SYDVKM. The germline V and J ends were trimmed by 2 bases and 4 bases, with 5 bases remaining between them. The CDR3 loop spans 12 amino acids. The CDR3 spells CASSLGGYGYTF. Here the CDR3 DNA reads TGTGCCAGCAGTTTAGGAGGCTATGGCTACACCTTC.